These 26 T cell receptor beta chains share one sample of origin, sequenced in a study of blood T cell repertoires in COVID-19. Sequencing used immunoSEQ multiplex PCR; TCRdb keeps in-frame clones, though not all of them. In the table there are some 150,000 clones, under 90% of which are singletons. Sequencing used peripheral blood. All receptors derive from a woman older than 75 in a cohort sampled during active or convalescent COVID-19.

This chain uses TRBV3-1 (or the pseudogene TRBV3-2) with TRBJ2-1; 11 positions agree with TRBD1. The CDR3 is made up of 16 amino acids. V lost 4 bases to trimming and J lost 4 bases; unmatched junction nucleotides: 6. Germline V gene sequence: CDR1 LGHDT, CDR2 YNNKEL (reference sequence). CDR3 sequence reads: CASSPERDRGYNEQFF. The CDR3 DNA reads as TGTGCCAGCAGCCCCGAGCGGGACAGGGGGTACAATGAGCAGTTCTTC.

The chain employs TRBV11-2 and TRBJ2-1, with TRBD2 matching over 9 bases. This CDR3 spans 15 amino acids. V gave up 1 base and J gave up 10 bases; unmatched junction bases: 8. Germline V lookup: CDR1 SGHAT, CDR2 FQNNGV. The CDR3 loop is CASSLVFAGGTEQFF. CDR3 nucleotide sequence: TGTGCCAGCAGCTTAGTTTTCGCGGGGGGGACGGAGCAGTTCTTC.

V usage is TRBV5-1 and J usage is TRBJ2-1, with D tentatively TRBD1 (6 bases). Trimming shortened V by 2 bases and J by 4 bases, and 10 bases separated the two germline ends. Looked up from germline, CDR1 is SGHRS and CDR2 is YFSETQ. The CDR3 sequence is 14 residues long. The CDR3 DNA reads TGCGCCAGCAGCTTCTCCGGACAGTACAATGAGCAGTTCTTC. This codes for CASSFSGQYNEQFF.

The chain carries TRBV21-1 and TRBJ1-1; TRBD1 reflects the table's D call only, with no check against the DNA. TRBV21-1 is listed as a pseudogene. CDR3 size: 14 residues. Written as DNA, the CDR3 is TGTGCCAGCAGCAAAGGAACAGCCGCTCCTCTCGCTTTCTTT. It encodes CASSKGTAAPLAFF.

The rearrangement joins TRBV18 to TRBJ1-2; D remains ambiguous. Germline-derived CDR1 and CDR2 are KGHSH and LQKENI. Trimming took 3 bases from V and 1 from J, leaving 9 bases between them. CDR3 length: 14 amino acids. The CDR3 coding sequence is TGTGCCAGCTCACCGTCGGTGTTTAACTATGGCTACACCTTC. Translating it yields CASSPSVFNYGYTF.

This clone was picked up a small number of times. The chain uses TRBV28 and TRBJ1-6, with 9 bases fitting TRBD1. The CDR3 runs 14 residues. The V segment lost 7 bases and the J segment 14 bases; nucleotides outside the gene matches: 12. Germline CDR1 reads MDHEN; CDR2 reads SYDVKM. This CDR3 is CASTDSGTGQTLHF. CDR3 coding DNA: TGTGCCAGCACTGACTCCGGGACAGGGCAGACCCTCCACTTT. Full variable domain (missing parts from reference TRBV28 and TRBJ1-6): DVKVTQSSRYLVKRTGEKVFLECVQDMDHENMFWYRQDPGLGLRLIYFSYDVKMKEKGDIPEGYSVSREKKERFSLILESASTNQTSMYLCASTDSGTGQTLHFGNGTRLTVT.

The CDR3 spells CASSLTGQGGYTF. DNA of the CDR3: TGTGCCAGCAGCTTAACCGGGCAGGGTGGCTACACCTTC. This chain joins TRBV7-3 and TRBJ1-2, with D maybe TRBD1 (5 bases). Trimming took 0 bases from V and 7 from J, leaving 9 bases between them. Germline V gene sequence: CDR1 SGHTA, CDR2 FQGTGA. The CDR3 loop spans 13 amino acids.

This chain connects TRBV5-1 to TRBJ1-5; 8 nucleotides align to TRBD1. Trimming removed 4 bases from V and 6 bases from J; junction bases left unmatched: 9. The CDR3 has 15 residues. Germline values: CDR1 SGHRS, CDR2 YFSETQ. The CDR3 sequence: CASSLSGGAGQPQHF. The CDR3 coding sequence is TGCGCCAGCAGCCTGTCAGGGGGCGCGGGTCAGCCCCAGCATTTT.

This rearrangement joins TRBV28 to TRBJ2-2, with D possibly TRBD2 on 7 matching bases. CDR1 is MDHEN, CDR2 SYDVKM, per germline. CDR3 size: 15 residues. V shed 6 bases and J shed 4 bases, with 15 bases lying between them. As DNA, the CDR3 is TGTGCCAGCAGCCAACGGGGGGCAGGCACCGGGGAGCTGTTTTTT. This translates into CASSQRGAGTGELFF.

The chain uses TRBV5-5 and TRBJ2-3; D possibly corresponds to TRBD2 (6 bases). Germline lookup yields CDR1 SGHKS and CDR2 YYEKEE (reference sequence). V lost 3 bases and J lost 8, with 10 bases in between. This CDR3 has 12 amino acids. In nucleotides, the CDR3 is TGTGCCAGCAGCTCAAGGGGAGGTACGCAGTATTTT. This codes for CASSSRGGTQYF.

V is TRBV28 and J is TRBJ1-1; TRBD1 might be the D (6 bases). Trimming shortened V by 4 bases and J by 1 base, and 13 bases separated the two germline ends. In germline, CDR1 is MDHEN, CDR2 SYDVKM. This CDR3 has 15 residues. The CDR3 protein is CASSSYRAANTEAFF. Written as DNA, the CDR3 is TGTGCCAGCAGTTCCTACAGGGCGGCGAACACTGAAGCTTTCTTT.

The rearrangement joins TRBV7-2 to TRBJ2-1; the match to TRBD1 covers 8 bases. V was pared by 6 bases and J by 6 bases, with 4 bases of the junction left unmatched. The germline CDR1 and CDR2 sequences are SGHTA and FQGNSA. This CDR3 is 13 amino acids long. In DNA, the CDR3 is TGTGCCAGCAGTTCACAGGGGGGCAATGAGCAGTTCTTC. It yields the protein CASSSQGGNEQFF.

The rearrangement links TRBV28 to TRBJ2-7; tentatively, D is TRBD1 (5 bases). This CDR3 contains 13 residues. Trimming took 3 bases from V and 0 from J, leaving 6 bases between them. Germline V gene sequence: CDR1 MDHEN, CDR2 SYDVKM. The CDR3 nucleotides are TGTGCCAGCAGTTTTGACAGCTCCTACGAGCAGTACGTC. Translated, it gives CASSFDSSYEQYV.

The chain uses TRBV19 and TRBJ2-1; 10 bases line up with TRBD1. V was pared by 5 bases and J by 5 bases, with 6 bases of the junction left unmatched. This CDR3 spans 15 amino acids. Germline-derived CDR1 and CDR2 are LNHDA and SQIVND (reference sequence). This CDR3 reads CASSPGTGADNEQFF. CDR3 nucleotide sequence: TGTGCCAGTAGTCCGGGGACAGGGGCTGACAATGAGCAGTTCTTC.

This rearrangement joins TRBV20-1 to TRBJ2-3; the match to TRBD2 covers 9 bases. The germline V gene has CDR1 DFQATT and CDR2 SNEGSKA (reference sequence). Losses at the gene ends were 3 bases for V and 3 bases for J; bases not matched to a gene: 7. This CDR3 comprises 15 residues. The CDR3 region is CSASGASGATDTQYF. CDR3 in DNA: TGCAGTGCTAGTGGGGCTAGCGGGGCGACAGATACGCAGTATTTT.

This chain uses TRBV30 with TRBJ1-2; D is uncertain. The CDR3 has 13 amino acids. Trimming removed 0 bases at V and 8 bases at J, with 13 bases between. Germline V gene sequence: CDR1 GTSNPN, CDR2 SVGIG (reference sequence). For the CDR3, the DNA is TGTGCCTGGAGTGTACTCGGGATAGAGGGCTACACCTTC. It specifies CAWSVLGIEGYTF.

As to this clone: The junction differs from germline at one of its ends, possibly a read error. This chain connects TRBV7-7 to TRBJ2-3; 11 positions match TRBD1. CDR3 length: 14 amino acids. From germline, CDR1 is SSHAT and CDR2 FNYEAQ (reference sequence). CDR3 sequence reads: CASSLGQGVNTQYF. CDR3 bases: TGTGCTAGCAGCTTGGGACAGGGGGTAAATACGCAGTATTTT. Full variable domain (missing parts from reference TRBV7-7 and TRBJ2-3): GAGVSQSPRYKVTKRGQDVTLRCDPISSHATLYWYQQALGQGPEFLTYFNYEAQPDKSGLPSDRFSAERPEGSISTLTIQRTEQRDSAMYRCASSLGQGVNTQYFGPGTRLTVL.

Here the CDR3 DNA reads TGTGCCAGCAGTACCTACAGGGGGCTCGGCACTGAAGCTTTCTTT. Translation: CASSTYRGLGTEAFF. The V call is TRBV28, the J call TRBJ1-1; the match to TRBD1 covers 9 bases. The germline V gene encodes CDR1 MDHEN and CDR2 SYDVKM. J was trimmed by 4 bases and V by 5 bases; bases with no gene match: 8. This CDR3 spans 15 amino acids.

This rearrangement joins TRBV18 to TRBJ1-1, with D perhaps matching TRBD1 (5 bases). The length of the CDR3 is 14 residues. Germline V gene lookup returns CDR1 KGHSH and CDR2 LQKENI. V dropped 8 bases and J dropped 0 bases, with 13 bases sitting between them. The CDR3 bases are TGTGCCAGCACATTACAGGAGCTGAACACTGAAGCTTTCTTT. It yields the protein CASTLQELNTEAFF.

The chain is built from TRBV5-5 and TRBJ1-4, with 9 bases matching TRBD1. V was pared by 1 base and J by 7 bases, with 2 bases of the junction left unmatched. This CDR3 is 14 amino acids long. Germline CDR1 SGHKS, CDR2 YYEKEE (reference sequence). The CDR3 is CASSLTGGIEKLFF. CDR3 DNA sequence: TGTGCCAGCAGCTTGACAGGGGGCATTGAAAAACTGTTTTTT.

The chain couples TRBV5-4 to TRBJ1-1, with D possibly TRBD1 on 5 matching bases. V gave up 6 bases and J gave up 1 base, with 19 bases separating them. Per the germline V gene, CDR1 is SGHNT and CDR2 is YYREEE (reference sequence). This CDR3 spans 16 amino acids. CDR3 nucleotides: TGTGCCAGCACCCTTGGGGCCAGGGCCAGGAACACTGAAGCTTTCTTT. This gives the protein CASTLGARARNTEAFF.

This clone appeared a single time. V gene TRBV27 combines with J gene TRBJ1-2; unclear D gene. The ends were cut back, 5 bases at V and 0 bases at J, with 13 bases in the middle. This CDR3 contains 15 residues. Germline CDR1 reads MNHEY; CDR2 reads SMNVEV (reference sequence). CDR3 residues: CASSPRGLSNYGYTF. For the CDR3, the DNA is TGTGCCAGCAGTCCCCGAGGGTTATCTAACTATGGCTACACCTTC.

V usage is TRBV18 and J usage is TRBJ2-5; D may be TRBD1 (6 bases). The CDR3 loop spans 15 amino acids. Trimming took 0 bases from V and 5 from J, leaving 13 bases between them. Germline V gene lookup returns CDR1 KGHSH and CDR2 LQKENI. The DNA of the CDR3 is TGTGCCAGCTCACCACCGAACAGGGACGGGGAGACCCAGTACTTC. It is translated as CASSPPNRDGETQYF. Supplemented by reference TRBV18 and TRBJ2-5, the full variable domain reads NAGVMQNPRHLVRRRGQEARLRCSPMKGHSHVYWYRQLPEEGLKFMVYLQKENIIDESGMPKERFSAEFPKEGPSILRIQQVVRGDSAAYFCASSPPNRDGETQYFGPGTRLLVL.

The chain recombines TRBV5-6 with TRBJ1-1; TRBD1 agrees at 7 bases. Germline CDR1 and CDR2: SGHDT and YYEEEE. J was trimmed by 1 base and V by 4 bases; bases with no gene match: 7. This CDR3 region has 15 residues. The CDR3 nucleotides are TGTGCCAGCAGCAATCGACAGGGATGGAACACTGAAGCTTTCTTT. It translates to CASSNRQGWNTEAFF.

The chain links TRBV11-2 to TRBJ1-1; tentative D call: TRBD1 (5 bases). The CDR3 extends over 14 amino acids. The germline V and J ends were trimmed by 1 base and 12 bases, with 18 bases remaining between them. CDR1 SGHAT and CDR2 FQNNGV come from the germline V gene. CDR3 region: CASSLGASGGLSFF. The CDR3 nucleotides are TGTGCCAGCAGCTTAGGGGCCTCGGGGGGGTTGTCTTTCTTT.

The chain carries TRBV6-6 and TRBJ2-1; the match to TRBD1 covers 7 bases. CDR3 size: 13 residues. Germline CDR1 MNHNY, CDR2 SVGAGI (reference sequence). V dropped 4 bases and J dropped 7; count of bases not matched to a gene: 4. The CDR3 sequence: CASSFPDRNEQFF. CDR3 sequence (DNA): TGTGCCAGCAGTTTTCCGGACAGGAATGAGCAGTTCTTC.